This T cell receptor (beta chain) was retrieved from a study of immune evolution from preneoplasia to lung adenocarcinoma. In the study overall: HLA loss of heterozygosity: about 7% AIS, around 16% MIA, roughly 35% ADC, none AAH. General study results and limits: From normal lung to invasive adenocarcinoma, top clone frequencies appeared to decrease. Normal lung had highest clonality; later lesions appeared denser, more diverse.

Produced via immunoSEQ multiplex PCR; TCRdb's table is partial and in-frame only. The sample has fewer than 14,000 clones, less than 85% seen once. V shed 0 bases, J shed 4 bases, and the junction held 1 base outside the gene matches. This CDR3 has 14 residues. The germline gives CDR1 SGHRS, CDR2 YFSETQ. In regard to this clone: The antigen is unknown.

Two lung cancer pathologists independently confirmed each histologic diagnosis. The specimen was FFPE minimally invasive lung adenocarcinoma tissue. The origin of this receptor is a person aged 70 to 85 with lung adenocarcinoma. The V and J genes are TRBV5-1 and TRBJ2-3; TRBD2 agrees at 8 bases. As DNA, the CDR3 is TGCGCCAGCAGCTTGGAGACTAGCGCAGATACGCAGTATTTT. The encoded protein is CASSLETSADTQYF.